This TCR beta chain was recorded in a study of cytomegalovirus exposure and HLA in healthy donors listed by TCRdb under 2017. Describing the broader study: In an earlier analysis of under 600 of the donors, less than 350 Gb of sequence data and 95 million to 130 million unique TCR beta sequences from 150 million to 200 million T cells were reported. Donor age, sex, ethnicity and CMV serostatus were compiled alongside the repertoire data. Typing coverage differed by locus: A, B, C, DRB1 and DQB1 were typed in roughly 629-630 donors, DQA1 in 522, DPA1 in nearly 610, and DPB1 in approximately 450. Among the approximately 430 genotyped donors, approximately 77% belonged to the genetic ancestry cluster associated with self-reported Caucasian donors. The T cell repertoires of around 730 subjects were profiled by immunosequencing and related to cytomegalovirus serostatus. In the later analysis, no new phenotypic data were used to find candidate immune exposures; instead, reliance was placed on TCR beta sequences and their occurrence across donors. Across approximately 400 genotyped donors of the cohort, an average of about 250,000 unique TCR beta nucleotide sequences per donor were sequenced, and 15% to 20% of those sequences were non-productive. High-throughput TCR immunosequencing, statistical association of individual TCRs with disease status, and machine learning were combined to predict cytomegalovirus infection status. The study was designed to test whether signatures of past pathogen exposure could be identified by cataloging public T cell receptors. Roughly five DR-DQ haplotypes were handled as single units for association and clustering because linkage in the cohort was strong. In addition to the first cohort of roughly 670 subjects, a separate validation cohort of 120 different subjects was used. An early release that covered 500 to 800 HLA-typed donors contained 300 to 350 gigabases of sequencing data and tens of millions of unique TCR sequences. Both class I and class II loci were covered by HLA typing, at four-digit resolution. To decide whether each TCR beta V gene segment behaved as functional or pseudogenic, an earlier analysis of fewer than 750 of the donors relied on high-throughput TCR beta sequencing. All discovery cohort repertoires had been generated on a single sequencing platform. To study patterns of TCR occurrence, a later analysis re-analyzed previously published TCR beta repertoires from around 660 donors and added high-resolution HLA genotyping. In a later genetic analysis, genome-wide SNP genotypes for about three fifths of the roughly 670 donors were used, and that subset was treated as a discovery cohort.

Library creation used the immunoSEQ multiplex PCR assay. For the multiplex PCR, a mixture combining 60 forward primers for TCR Vbeta segments and 13 reverse primers for TCR Jbeta segments was used. The CDR3 region of rearranged TCR beta genes was amplified from genomic DNA by a multiplex PCR assay. The amplified TCR beta libraries were sequenced on the Illumina HiSeq System as 87-base-pair reads. For the original study's pipeline: A later analysis counted about 82 million unique TCR beta chains across the 550 to 700 repertoires, and some 11 million of these chains were shared by at least two donors. Raw reads were error-corrected and collapsed into unique sequences by a nearest-neighbor algorithm in which closely related sequences were merged to remove PCR and sequencing errors. V, D and J gene segments were assigned by aligning CDR3 sequences to IMGT reference sequences. For a sequence to be retained, at least a six-nucleotide match to both a V gene segment and a J gene segment was required. Rearrangements were called productive when the CDR3 lacked stop codons and stayed in frame with V and J; all others were non-productive. CDR3 was defined according to IMGT convention as the region running from the second conserved V-encoded cysteine to the conserved J-encoded phenylalanine. Sequences without an unambiguous match to a single V gene segment were excluded from the earlier analysis of approximately 600 of the donors. An earlier analysis of a few hundred of the donors called V segments functional above 56.7% productive rearrangements and segregating when the between-donor standard deviation exceeded 5%. A statistical classification framework was developed to diagnose cytomegalovirus status using the catalog of TCR beta chain sequences. In a later analysis, TCR nucleotide sequences were compared against IMGT/GENE-DB human TR gene sequences so that V and J genes could be assigned. The TCRdist pipeline was used in a later analysis to assign CDR3 sequences and most-parsimonious VDJ recombination scenarios. A later analysis defined each TCR beta chain by its CDR3 amino acid sequence plus V-gene family, and excluded reads lacking a unique V-gene family. To address suspected cross-contamination and a sequencing artifact, a later analysis removed around 600 highly shared, low-generation-probability nucleotide sequences. In a later analysis, a clonal expansion index for each public chain was calculated from normalized within-repertoire ranks of inferred template counts. In a later analysis, generation probabilities were computed using a VDJ recombination model fitted to out-of-frame rearrangements, and the results were checked against IGoR. In a later analysis, hypergeometric tests were used to score TCR-TCR, TCR-HLA and TCR-CMV co-occurrence, with a repertoire-size bias correction applied to TCR pairs. False discovery rates were estimated in a later analysis by permuting HLA or CMV assignments 20 times. In a later analysis, co-occurring TCRs were grouped using DBSCAN, with TCRdist sequence similarity added in when clustering inside HLA-allele-positive subsets. Co-occurrence clustering excluded repertoires with fewer than 30,000 or more than 120,000 public chains, plus five with anomalous nucleotide sharing. The clones in this table, taken by TCRdb from immuneACCESS, are in-frame only. Not every clone is retained; where verified, under half of the shortfall comes from an unresolved V gene, and the cause of the rest is unknown. The V and J calls and the clone size are those of that table, but D and trimming were determined from the DNA. This sample comprises more than 100,000 clones, around two thirds of them detected only once. The ten biggest clones cover roughly 8.6% of the sample.

The germline V end is reduced by 0 bases and the J end by 6 bases; junction bases left unmatched: 0. The cysteine opens and the phenylalanine closes a CDR3 of 14 amino acids. The sequence is cut down to CDR3 DNA, 42 bases in frame from base 1. CDR1 and CDR2 are drawn from the germline V gene: SGHVS, FNYEAQ. On this clone itself: The antigen it recognizes is unknown. Base-call qualities are not available, and no considerably larger clone is one nucleotide away.

The cohort comprised 550 to 700 healthy bone marrow donors. All cohort members were sampled while nominally healthy, although unrecorded immune exposures were likely present. The donor was CMV seropositive and was included in the group of almost 300 seropositive cohort members. A peripheral blood sample was collected from each donor, and TCR beta sequencing was performed on peripheral blood mononuclear cells. Genomic DNA was extracted from the blood cell samples with the Qiagen DNeasy Blood Extraction Kit. What the work shows at the level of the full study, not this receptor alone: A group of highly shared sequence variants was considered likely to be a technical artifact of the sequencing pipeline. This cohort had only TCR beta chains sequenced, and the lack of alpha or paired-chain data limited which features could be detected. According to a later analysis, parvovirus B19, influenza, CMV and Epstein-Barr virus appeared linked to several top co-occurrence clusters. Sequencing depth was assumed to be roughly uniform across donors in the presence/absence analyses, though that assumption may not hold. In a later analysis, HLA-associated TCR beta chains were found to be more clonally expanded and to have lower generation probabilities than equally common non-associated chains. The only immune exposure information available for the cohort was CMV serostatus. It was suggested by the authors that the approach could potentially be generalized to other disease states and immunological phenotypes. The study gave a list of under 200 TCR beta chains associated with cytomegalovirus. In an earlier analysis of about 550 of the donors, most TCR beta V segments were observed in productive rearrangements about 90% or about 30% of the time, broadly matching IMGT annotations. A later genetic analysis reported fewer N-insertions in productive TCRs among donors in an Asian-associated ancestry cluster than the roughly 620-donor mean. An association between a missense DCLRE1C variant and V-gene and J-gene trimming of TCR beta chains was found in a later genetic analysis and replicated in an independent cohort. When HLA alleles, especially DR and DQ, strongly co-occurred, TCR associations were difficult to assign to individual alleles. A further reported finding was that TCR beta sequences accurately predicted the HLA-A and HLA-B alleles for most subjects in the first cohort. A later analysis associated about 18,000 TCR beta sequences with specific HLA alleles at a false discovery rate of 0.05. A few of the identified cytomegalovirus-associated TCR beta chains were confirmed in vitro to be specific for cytomegalovirus antigens. In both the original and validation cohorts, the classifier was reported to diagnose cytomegalovirus status with high specificity and sensitivity. Because the 87-base-pair reads could not distinguish some IMGT-functional V segments, including TRBV6-2 and TRBV6-3, those segments were excluded. Because counts were too low, about 15 rarely observed V segments, including chromosome 9 orphons, were left out of the earlier analysis of 500 to 650 of the donors. In a later analysis, TCR association rates were found to vary across HLA loci, with the most associated TCRs seen for DRB1 alleles and the fewest for HLA-C alleles. In a later analysis, most CMV-associated TCR beta chains were found to appear HLA-restricted, with HLA associations seemingly driven largely by CMV exposure. HLA typing was unavailable for some donors at each locus, so association tests used only the typed subset. Correlated functional status among segregating V segments might be attributable to linkage disequilibrium, but an unknown experimental factor could not be ruled out. Most TCR sequences were seen in very few donors, while some public TCRs were found in many individuals.

The chain is assembled from TRBV7-6 and TRBJ2-2, and 8 junctional nucleotides match TRBD2. This TCR was sampled from a middle-aged woman in good health and CMV-seropositive. The sequenced material came from PBMCs. The nucleotides read TGTGCCAGCAGCTTAGCGCGGGGGGCCGGGGAGCTGTTTTTT. Translated, this gives CASSLARGAGELFF.